This T cell receptor beta chain was found in a study of control samples from healthy donors and cancer patients. Trimming removed 0 bases from V and 4 bases from J, with 12 bases in between. Germline CDR1 reads MGHRA; CDR2 reads YSYEKL. The CDR3 has 15 residues. Assay used: immunoSEQ multiplex PCR; TCRdb lists only in-frame clones, some missing. The repertoire has 120,000 to 150,000 clones, around 90% of them found once; the top ten carry over 4%. The receptor's source is a man aged 25-45 years in good health. The rearrangement uses TRBV4-1 and TRBJ1-2, with D possibly being TRBD1 (5 bases). Sequencing was carried out using blood. CDR3 residues: CASSQDQGAIYGYTF. The DNA of the CDR3 is TGCGCCAGCAGCCAAGACCAGGGAGCTATCTATGGCTACACCTTC.